The clone carrying this T cell receptor (beta chain) was picked up a small number of times. This specimen comes from a study of blood T cell repertoires in COVID-19. Original processing methods: Quantification of nucleated cells was approximated via reference gene primer amplification. Profiling relied on immunoSEQ multiplex PCR, and the TCRdb table lists in-frame clones only, not all of them. V and J calls and clone size are given by that table; D and trimming were obtained from the DNA. The sample has about 200,000 clones, about 88% seen once. This CDR3 region has 16 residues. The V gene's germline CDR1 is MGHRA and CDR2 YSYEKL. Trimming took 4 bases from V and 1 from J, leaving 14 bases between them.

This sequence originates from a woman aged 40 to 55 in a cohort exposed to, infected with or recovered from COVID-19 (not recorded which). The chain links TRBV4-1 to TRBJ1-3; no definite D call. Input material: PBMCs or T cells enriched from blood (not recorded which). The CDR3 DNA is TGCGCCAGCAGCCCCCTTGGCCGAGGGTCTGGAAACACCATATATTTT. Translated, it gives CASSPLGRGSGNTIYF.